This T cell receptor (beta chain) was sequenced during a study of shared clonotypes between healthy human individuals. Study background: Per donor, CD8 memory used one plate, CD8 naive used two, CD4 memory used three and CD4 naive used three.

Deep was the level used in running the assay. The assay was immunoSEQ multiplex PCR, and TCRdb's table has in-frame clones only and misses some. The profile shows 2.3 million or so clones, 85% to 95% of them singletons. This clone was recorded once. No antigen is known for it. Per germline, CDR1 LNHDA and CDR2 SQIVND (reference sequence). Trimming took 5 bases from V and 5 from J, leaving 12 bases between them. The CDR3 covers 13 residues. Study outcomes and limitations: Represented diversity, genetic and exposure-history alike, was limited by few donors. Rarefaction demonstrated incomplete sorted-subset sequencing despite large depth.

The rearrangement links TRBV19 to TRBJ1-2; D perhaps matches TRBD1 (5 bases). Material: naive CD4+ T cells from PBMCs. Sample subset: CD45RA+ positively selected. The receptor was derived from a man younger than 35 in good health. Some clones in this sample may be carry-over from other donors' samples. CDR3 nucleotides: TGTGCCAGTAGTCTCTCCCGGACATATGGCTACACCTTC. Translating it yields CASSLSRTYGYTF.